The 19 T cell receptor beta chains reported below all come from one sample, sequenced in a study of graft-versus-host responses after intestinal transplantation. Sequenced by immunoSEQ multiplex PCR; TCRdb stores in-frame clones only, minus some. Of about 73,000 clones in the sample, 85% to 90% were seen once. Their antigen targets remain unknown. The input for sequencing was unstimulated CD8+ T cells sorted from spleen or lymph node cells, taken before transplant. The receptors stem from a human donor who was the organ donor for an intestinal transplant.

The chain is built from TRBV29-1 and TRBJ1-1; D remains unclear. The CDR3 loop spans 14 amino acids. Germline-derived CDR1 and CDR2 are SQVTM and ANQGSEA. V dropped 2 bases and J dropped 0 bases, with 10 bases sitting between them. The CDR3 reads CSVELNTVNTEAFF. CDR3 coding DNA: TGCAGCGTTGAACTCAACACAGTGAACACTGAAGCTTTCTTT. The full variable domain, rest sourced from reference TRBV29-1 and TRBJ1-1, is SAVISQKPSRDICQRGTSLTIQCQVDSQVTMMFWYRQQPGQSLTLIATANQGSEATYESGFVIDKFPISRPNLTFSTLTVSNMSPEDSSIYLCSVELNTVNTEAFFGQGTRLTVV.

CDR3 sequence reads: CASSLAGRSTDTQYF. As DNA, the CDR3 is TGTGCCAGCAGCTTGGCCGGCAGGAGCACAGATACGCAGTATTTT. The rearrangement joins TRBV5-4 to TRBJ2-3; D gene ambiguous. The V gene lost 0 bases and the J gene lost 0 bases, with 8 bases spanning the gap. CDR1 and CDR2 (germline): SGHNT, YYREEE (reference sequence). The CDR3 is made up of 15 amino acids.

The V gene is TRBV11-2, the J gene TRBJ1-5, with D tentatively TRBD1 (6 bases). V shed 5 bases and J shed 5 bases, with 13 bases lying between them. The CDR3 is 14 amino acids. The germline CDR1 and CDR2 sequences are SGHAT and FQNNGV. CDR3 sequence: CASSQDSHDQPQHF. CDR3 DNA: TGTGCCAGCAGCCAGGACAGTCACGATCAGCCCCAGCATTTT. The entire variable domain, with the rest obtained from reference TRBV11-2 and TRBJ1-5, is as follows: EAGVAQSPRYKIIEKRQSVAFWCNPISGHATLYWYQQILGQGPKLLIQFQNNGVVDDSQLPKDRFSAERLKGVDSTLKIQPAKLEDSAVYLCASSQDSHDQPQHFGDGTRLSIL.

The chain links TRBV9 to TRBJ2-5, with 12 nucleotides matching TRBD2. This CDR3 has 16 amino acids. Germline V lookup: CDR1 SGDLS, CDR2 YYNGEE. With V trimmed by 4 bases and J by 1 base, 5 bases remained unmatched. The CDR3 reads CASSPGLAGTQETQYF. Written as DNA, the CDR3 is TGTGCCAGCAGCCCCGGACTAGCGGGGACCCAAGAGACCCAGTACTTC.

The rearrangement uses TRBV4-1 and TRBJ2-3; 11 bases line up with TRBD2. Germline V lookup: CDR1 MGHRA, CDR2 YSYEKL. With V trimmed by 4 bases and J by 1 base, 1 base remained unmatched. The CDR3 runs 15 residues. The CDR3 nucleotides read TGCGCCAGCAGCCCGACTAGCGGGGGCACAGATACGCAGTATTTT. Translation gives CASSPTSGGTDTQYF.

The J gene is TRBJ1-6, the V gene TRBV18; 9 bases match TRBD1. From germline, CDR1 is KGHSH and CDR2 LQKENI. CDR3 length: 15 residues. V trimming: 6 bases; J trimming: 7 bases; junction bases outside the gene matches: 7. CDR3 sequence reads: CASSFPGQGNSPLHF. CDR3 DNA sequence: TGTGCCAGCTCGTTCCCGGGACAGGGCAATTCACCCCTCCACTTT.

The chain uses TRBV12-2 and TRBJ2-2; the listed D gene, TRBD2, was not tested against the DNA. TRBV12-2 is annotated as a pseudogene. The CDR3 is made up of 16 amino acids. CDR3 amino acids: CASRLVGGANTGELFF. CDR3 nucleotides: TGTGCAAGTCGCTTAGTTGGGGGGGCGAACACCGGGGAGCTGTTTTTT.

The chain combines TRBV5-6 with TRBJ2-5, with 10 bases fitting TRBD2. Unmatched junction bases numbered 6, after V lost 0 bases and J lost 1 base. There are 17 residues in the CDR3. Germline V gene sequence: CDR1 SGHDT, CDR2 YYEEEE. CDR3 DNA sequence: TGTGCCAGCAGCTTGGGCCTAGCGGGGGTAGGCCAAGAGACCCAGTACTTC. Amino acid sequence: CASSLGLAGVGQETQYF.

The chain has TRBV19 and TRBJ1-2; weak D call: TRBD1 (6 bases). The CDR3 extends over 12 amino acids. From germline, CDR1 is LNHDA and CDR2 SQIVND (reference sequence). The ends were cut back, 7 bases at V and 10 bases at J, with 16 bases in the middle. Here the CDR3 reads CASMGAWVDYTF. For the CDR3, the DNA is TGTGCCAGTATGGGGGCATGGGTGGACTACACCTTC.

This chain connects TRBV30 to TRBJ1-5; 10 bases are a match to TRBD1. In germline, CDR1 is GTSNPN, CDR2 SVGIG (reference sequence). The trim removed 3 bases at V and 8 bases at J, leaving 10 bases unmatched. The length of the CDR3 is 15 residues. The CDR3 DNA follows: TGTGCCTGGAGCGCCGGGACAGGGGTGGTTGAGCCCCAGCATTTT. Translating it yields CAWSAGTGVVEPQHF.

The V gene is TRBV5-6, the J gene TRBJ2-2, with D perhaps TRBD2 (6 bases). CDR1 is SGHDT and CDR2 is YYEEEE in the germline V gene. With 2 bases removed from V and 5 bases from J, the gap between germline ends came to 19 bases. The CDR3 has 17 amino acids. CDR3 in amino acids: CASSLNGGAIGTGELFF. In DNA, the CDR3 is TGTGCCAGCAGCTTAAATGGAGGGGCGATAGGGACCGGGGAGCTGTTTTTT. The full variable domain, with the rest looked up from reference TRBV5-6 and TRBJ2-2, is DAGVTQSPTHLIKTRGQQVTLRCSPKSGHDTVSWYQQALGQGPQFIFQYYEEEERQRGNFPDRFSGHQFPNYSSELNVNALLLGDSALYLCASSLNGGAIGTGELFFGEGSRLTVL.

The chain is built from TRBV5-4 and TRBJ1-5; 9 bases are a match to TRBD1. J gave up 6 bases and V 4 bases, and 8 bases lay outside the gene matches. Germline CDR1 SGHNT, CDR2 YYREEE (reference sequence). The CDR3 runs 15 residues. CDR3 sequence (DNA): TGTGCCAGCAGCCCGGACAGGGGCAGGGGTCAGCCCCAGCATTTT. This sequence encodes CASSPDRGRGQPQHF.

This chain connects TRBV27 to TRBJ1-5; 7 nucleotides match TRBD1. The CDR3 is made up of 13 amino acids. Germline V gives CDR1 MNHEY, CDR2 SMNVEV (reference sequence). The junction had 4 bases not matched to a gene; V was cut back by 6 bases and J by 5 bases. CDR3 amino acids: CASSSTGDQPQHF. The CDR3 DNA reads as TGTGCCAGCAGCTCCACAGGGGATCAGCCCCAGCATTTT.

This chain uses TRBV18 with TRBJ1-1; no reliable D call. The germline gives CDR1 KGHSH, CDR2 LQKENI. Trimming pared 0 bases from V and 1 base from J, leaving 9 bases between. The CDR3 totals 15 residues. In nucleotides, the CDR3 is TGTGCCAGCTCACCACCTGGGGAGCCGAACACTGAAGCTTTCTTT. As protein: CASSPPGEPNTEAFF.

The DNA for the CDR3 is TGTGCTAGTGGTTTGGTACCCTACAGGGGCACCAACTATGGCTACACCTTC. Its protein is CASGLVPYRGTNYGYTF. The rearrangement links TRBV12-5 to TRBJ1-2; TRBD1 matches at 7 bases. Trimming at V came to 0 bases and at J to 2 bases, leaving 9 bases not matched to a gene. CDR1 and CDR2 (germline): LGHNT, FRNRAP. The CDR3 has 17 amino acids.

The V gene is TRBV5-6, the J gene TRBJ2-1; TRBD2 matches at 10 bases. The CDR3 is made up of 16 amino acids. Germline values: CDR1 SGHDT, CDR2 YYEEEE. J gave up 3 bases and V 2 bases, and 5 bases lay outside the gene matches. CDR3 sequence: CASSFKRGGLYNEQFF. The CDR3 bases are TGTGCCAGCAGCTTTAAGCGGGGGGGCCTCTACAATGAGCAGTTCTTC. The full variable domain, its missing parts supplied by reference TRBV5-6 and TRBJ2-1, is DAGVTQSPTHLIKTRGQQVTLRCSPKSGHDTVSWYQQALGQGPQFIFQYYEEEERQRGNFPDRFSGHQFPNYSSELNVNALLLGDSALYLCASSFKRGGLYNEQFFGPGTRLTVL.

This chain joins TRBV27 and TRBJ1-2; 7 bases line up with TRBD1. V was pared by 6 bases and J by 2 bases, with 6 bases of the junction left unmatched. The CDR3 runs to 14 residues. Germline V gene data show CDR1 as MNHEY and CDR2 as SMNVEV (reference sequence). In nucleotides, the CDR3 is TGTGCCAGCAGACCTACAGGGGCGAACTATGGCTACACCTTC. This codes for CASRPTGANYGYTF.

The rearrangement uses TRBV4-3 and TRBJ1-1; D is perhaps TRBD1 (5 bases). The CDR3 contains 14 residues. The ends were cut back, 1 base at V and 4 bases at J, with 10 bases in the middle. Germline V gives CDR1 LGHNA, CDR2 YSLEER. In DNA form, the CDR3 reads TGCGCCAGCAGCCAAGTTAGACAGATCACTGAAGCTTTCTTT. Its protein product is CASSQVRQITEAFF.

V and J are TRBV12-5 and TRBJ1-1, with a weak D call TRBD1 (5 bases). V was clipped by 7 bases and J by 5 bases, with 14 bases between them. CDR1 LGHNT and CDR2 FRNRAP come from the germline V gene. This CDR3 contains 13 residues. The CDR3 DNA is TGTGCTAGTGCCACAGCGGGGGAAACTGAAGCTTTCTTT. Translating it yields CASATAGETEAFF.